A single sample is the source of the 32 T cell receptor beta chains below, sequenced in a study of OX40 agonist ivuxolimab in advanced cancers. Assay: immunoSEQ multiplex PCR; the TCRdb copy retains only in-frame clones and omits some. The sample lists about 35,000 clones; 92% were seen once. Sample: CD4+ or CD8+ T cells sorted from blood, taken in a trial of the OX40 agonist ivuxolimab. Receptors were obtained from an adult with an advanced solid tumor such as melanoma, head and neck, liver or kidney cancer.

This rearrangement joins TRBV13 to TRBJ2-7; 7 bases are a match to TRBD1. This CDR3 has 14 residues. CDR1 is PRHDT, CDR2 FYEKMQ, per germline (reference sequence). Losses at the gene ends were 4 bases for V and 1 base for J; bases not matched to a gene: 4. In nucleotides, the CDR3 is TGTGCCAGCAGCTCCCGGACAGGATCCTACGAGCAGTACTTC. Protein product: CASSSRTGSYEQYF.

CDR3 region: CASSTSDRVDTEAFF. The CDR3, as DNA: TGTGCCAGCTCCACCTCTGACAGGGTCGACACTGAAGCTTTCTTT. V and J are TRBV6-1 and TRBJ1-1; TRBD1 agrees at 7 bases. The germline CDR1 and CDR2 sequences are MNHNS and SASEGT. V gave up 8 bases and J gave up 3 bases; unmatched junction bases: 12. This CDR3 region has 15 residues.

The chain couples TRBV4-1 to TRBJ1-3, with TRBD1 matching 9 bases. CDR1 MGHRA and CDR2 YSYEKL come from the germline V gene. V lost 4 bases, J lost 0 bases, and 1 base stayed unmatched. This CDR3 region has 15 residues. CDR3 sequence: CASSRDRASGNTIYF. The CDR3 region has the DNA TGCGCCAGCAGCCGGGACAGGGCCTCTGGAAACACCATATATTTT.

V and J are TRBV6-1 and TRBJ2-7; D perhaps matches TRBD2 (6 bases). This CDR3 is built from 12 residues. Trimming took off 6 bases at V and 4 bases at J, with 10 bases between the two ends. Germline V lookup: CDR1 MNHNS, CDR2 SASEGT. CDR3 amino acids: CASSGSVYEQYF. DNA for the CDR3: TGTGCCAGCAGCGGGAGCGTGTACGAGCAGTACTTC.

The rearrangement joins TRBV6-5 to TRBJ2-1; D not certain. This CDR3 spans 11 amino acids. Germline assignment: CDR1 MNHEY and CDR2 SVGAGI. With 10 bases removed from V and 5 bases from J, the gap between germline ends came to 9 bases. CDR3 amino acids: CATYKDNEQFF. In DNA form, the CDR3 reads TGTGCCACCTACAAAGACAATGAGCAGTTCTTC.

The chain is built from TRBV14 and TRBJ2-3; the D gene is possibly TRBD2 (6 bases). V lost 3 bases, J lost 4 bases, and 8 bases lay in between. Germline values: CDR1 SGHDN, CDR2 FVKESK. The CDR3 loop spans 13 amino acids. CDR3 bases: TGTGCCAGCAGCCATGGCGGGGCAGATACGCAGTATTTT. Amino acid sequence: CASSHGGADTQYF.

The chain carries TRBV11-2 and TRBJ2-3; 8 bases agree with TRBD2. This CDR3 has 16 amino acids. Trimming cost V 5 bases and J 1 base; bases outside gene matches: 8. Per germline, CDR1 SGHAT and CDR2 FQNNGV. The CDR3 DNA reads TGTGCCAGCAGCAACAATAGCGGGGTGGGCACAGATACGCAGTATTTT. This gives the protein CASSNNSGVGTDTQYF.

The V call is TRBV5-8, the J call TRBJ2-7, with D perhaps TRBD2 (6 bases). Trimming took 3 bases from V and 2 from J, leaving 15 bases between them. The length of the CDR3 is 15 residues. The germline V gene encodes CDR1 SGHTS and CDR2 YDEGEE. CDR3: CASSSEGRPTYEQYF. For the CDR3, the DNA is TGTGCCAGCAGCTCGGAGGGGAGGCCCACCTACGAGCAGTACTTC.

The chain couples TRBV28 to TRBJ1-1, with D perhaps TRBD1 (5 bases). The CDR3 covers 16 residues. Between the trimmed V and J ends, which lost 1 base and 4 bases, there was a span of 16 bases. Looked up from germline, CDR1 is MDHEN and CDR2 is SYDVKM. CDR3 sequence (DNA): TGTGCCAGCAGTTTATTATCCGCAGGGAGGGGCACTGAAGCTTTCTTT. Protein: CASSLLSAGRGTEAFF. The whole variable domain, filled in from reference TRBV28 and TRBJ1-1, reads DVKVTQSSRYLVKRTGEKVFLECVQDMDHENMFWYRQDPGLGLRLIYFSYDVKMKEKGDIPEGYSVSREKKERFSLILESASTNQTSMYLCASSLLSAGRGTEAFFGQGTRLTVV.

The CDR3 loop is CASSYSGQDFNYGYTF. For the CDR3, the DNA is TGTGCCAGCAGTTACTCGGGACAAGACTTTAACTATGGCTACACCTTC. The chain uses TRBV6-5 and TRBJ1-2; possible D gene TRBD1, 6 bases. Deletions cut 0 bases from V and 1 base from J, with 12 bases between. This CDR3 is 16 amino acids long. Germline V lookup: CDR1 MNHEY, CDR2 SVGAGI.

This chain connects TRBV5-4 to TRBJ1-5; D unresolved. V gave up 4 bases and J gave up 1 base, with 9 bases separating them. The CDR3 extends over 14 amino acids. From germline, CDR1 is SGHNT and CDR2 YYREEE (reference sequence). The CDR3 nucleotides are TGTGCCAGCAGCCCCTGGGGAAGCAATCAGCCCCAGCATTTT. This codes for CASSPWGSNQPQHF.

The CDR3 DNA follows: TGTGCCAGCAGCCTAGACGGTAACTCTGGAAACACCATATATTTT. This sequence encodes CASSLDGNSGNTIYF. V is TRBV9 and J is TRBJ1-3; D unresolved. This CDR3 contains 15 residues. V was shortened by 4 bases and J by 0 bases, with 11 bases between the two germline ends. Germline loops: CDR1 SGDLS, CDR2 YYNGEE.

The genes are TRBV11-2 and TRBJ1-2, with D possibly being TRBD1 (5 bases). Looked up from germline, CDR1 is SGHAT and CDR2 is FQNNGV. The CDR3 covers 16 residues. V was trimmed by 5 bases and J by 3 bases, leaving 19 bases between them. This chain's CDR3 is CASSLTNGGVDYGYTF. The CDR3 DNA reads TGTGCCAGCAGCCTCACGAATGGGGGTGTCGACTATGGCTACACCTTC.

The DNA for the CDR3 is TGCGCCAGCCTGGGGGAAGGGGCCGGGGAGCTGTTTTTT. Its translation is CASLGEGAGELFF. The V and J genes are TRBV5-1 and TRBJ2-2; D is perhaps TRBD1 or TRBD2 (5 bases each). Trimming shortened V by 7 bases and J by 6 bases, and 13 bases separated the two germline ends. This CDR3 has 13 amino acids. Germline lookup yields CDR1 SGHRS and CDR2 YFSETQ.

J is TRBJ1-2 and V is TRBV6-5; perhaps TRBD1 as D (5 bases). Germline CDR1 reads MNHEY; CDR2 reads SVGAGI. The CDR3 spans 16 residues. Trimming pared 2 bases from V and 0 bases from J, leaving 13 bases between. The chain's CDR3 is CASSYLQGQTNYGYTF. CDR3 nucleotides: TGTGCCAGCAGTTACCTCCAGGGTCAGACTAACTATGGCTACACCTTC.

CDR3 region: CATSSLPQSTDTQYF. The CDR3 coding sequence is TGTGCCACCAGCAGCCTGCCCCAGAGCACAGATACGCAGTATTTT. The chain combines TRBV15 with TRBJ2-3, with D hard to call. V shed 3 bases and J shed 0 bases, with 10 bases lying between them. CDR3 length: 15 residues. The germline gives CDR1 LNHNV, CDR2 YYDKDF (reference sequence).

The V and J genes are TRBV9 and TRBJ1-2; D ambiguous. Trimming removed 4 bases from V and 4 bases from J, with 14 bases in between. The V gene's germline CDR1 is SGDLS and CDR2 YYNGEE. CDR3 length: 14 residues. CDR3 DNA: TGTGCCAGCAGCCCGTCGGATACCATCTATGGCTACACCTTC. This translates into CASSPSDTIYGYTF.

The chain couples TRBV19 to TRBJ2-1; D is possibly TRBD2 (5 bases). V was clipped by 5 bases and J by 7 bases, with 15 bases between them. The CDR3 is 14 amino acids. CDR1 is LNHDA, CDR2 SQIVND, per germline (reference sequence). CDR3 in DNA: TGTGCCAGTAGTCTCCGACCACCGGGGAATGAGCAGTTCTTC. It yields the protein CASSLRPPGNEQFF.

The chain recombines TRBV28 with TRBJ2-7; 11 nucleotides line up with TRBD1. The CDR3 extends over 15 amino acids. V was pared by 6 bases and J by 2 bases, with 6 bases of the junction left unmatched. Germline V gene lookup returns CDR1 MDHEN and CDR2 SYDVKM. The CDR3 is CASSGRTGGPYEQYF. Here the CDR3 DNA reads TGTGCCAGCAGCGGGCGGACAGGGGGCCCCTACGAGCAGTACTTC.

V is TRBV28 and J is TRBJ1-1; TRBD1 agrees at 7 bases. The CDR3 is made up of 15 amino acids. Trimming cost V 5 bases and J 0 bases; bases outside gene matches: 6. Germline V CDR1 and CDR2: MDHEN, SYDVKM. In DNA form, the CDR3 reads TGTGCCAGCAGTCCTTGGGGACAGATGAACACTGAAGCTTTCTTT. As protein: CASSPWGQMNTEAFF.

The chain combines TRBV19 with TRBJ2-5, with unresolved D. Trimming shortened V by 3 bases and J by 2 bases, and 13 bases separated the two germline ends. CDR1 LNHDA and CDR2 SQIVND come from the germline V gene (reference sequence). This CDR3 region has 15 residues. For the CDR3, the DNA is TGTGCCAGTAGTATTACCGGGCGTAAACAAGAGACCCAGTACTTC. This sequence encodes CASSITGRKQETQYF.

The chain links TRBV28 to TRBJ1-2; no firm D call. The CDR3 has 12 residues. In germline, CDR1 is MDHEN, CDR2 SYDVKM. Trimming took 6 bases from V and 4 from J, leaving 9 bases between them. For the CDR3, the DNA is TGTGCCAGCAGCGTTGACCGCTATGGCTACACCTTC. It encodes CASSVDRYGYTF.

In its sample, this clone is medium-sized. The chain is built from TRBV28 and TRBJ2-7, with 9 bases fitting TRBD1. CDR3 length: 16 amino acids. CDR1 is MDHEN and CDR2 is SYDVKM in the germline V gene. V shed 3 bases and J 5 bases; nucleotides not matched to a gene: 11. DNA of the CDR3: TGTGCCAGCAGTTTCAAGGTCGGGACAGGGCCAAACGAGCAGTACTTC. Translating gives CASSFKVGTGPNEQYF. Full variable domain (remainder filled in from reference TRBV28 and TRBJ2-7): DVKVTQSSRYLVKRTGEKVFLECVQDMDHENMFWYRQDPGLGLRLIYFSYDVKMKEKGDIPEGYSVSREKKERFSLILESASTNQTSMYLCASSFKVGTGPNEQYFGPGTRLTVT.

The V call is TRBV9, the J call TRBJ2-7, with 8 nucleotides matching TRBD1. The CDR3 is 14 residues long. J lost 1 base, V lost 5 bases, and 5 bases had no gene match. Germline lookup yields CDR1 SGDLS and CDR2 YYNGEE. CDR3 in amino acids: CASSLTGVSYEQYF. CDR3 bases: TGTGCCAGCAGTCTGACAGGGGTTTCCTACGAGCAGTACTTC.

The chain has TRBV6-5 and TRBJ1-2; D is perhaps TRBD1 (5 bases). Between the trimmed V and J ends, which lost 4 bases and 0 bases, there was a span of 12 bases. In germline, CDR1 is MNHEY, CDR2 SVGAGI. The CDR3 runs 15 residues. The CDR3 nucleotides read TGTGCCAGCAGTTGGGACGGCAGGACTAACTATGGCTACACCTTC. It specifies CASSWDGRTNYGYTF.

This clone was counted a few times. The chain joins TRBV11-2 to TRBJ1-5; 8 bases agree with TRBD1. This CDR3 comprises 12 residues. V dropped 7 bases and J dropped 5; count of bases not matched to a gene: 1. CDR1 and CDR2 (germline): SGHAT, FQNNGV. The CDR3 loop reads CASKTGDQPQHF. The CDR3 DNA sequence: TGTGCCAGCAAGACAGGGGATCAGCCCCAGCATTTT.

The chain employs TRBV7-9 and TRBJ2-7; D is undetermined. Trimming stripped 5 bases from V and 7 bases from J, with 12 bases between. Per germline, CDR1 SEHNR and CDR2 FQNEAQ (reference sequence). The CDR3 loop spans 12 amino acids. CDR3 sequence: CASSKALREQYF. For the CDR3, the DNA is TGTGCCAGCAGCAAGGCTTTGCGGGAGCAGTACTTC. Looking up the rest from reference TRBV7-9 and TRBJ2-7 gives the full variable domain: DTGVSQNPRHKITKRGQNVTFRCDPISEHNRLYWYRQTLGQGPEFLTYFQNEAQLEKSRLLSDRFSAERPKGSFSTLEIQRTEQGDSAMYLCASSKALREQYFGPGTRLTVT.

The chain has TRBV13 and TRBJ2-3; 7 nucleotides match TRBD2. Trimming removed 4 bases from V and 5 bases from J; junction bases left unmatched: 3. CDR3 length: 13 residues. The germline V gene has CDR1 PRHDT and CDR2 FYEKMQ (reference sequence). CDR3 region: CASSYPGGDTQYF. In DNA, the CDR3 is TGTGCCAGCAGCTACCCGGGGGGAGATACGCAGTATTTT.

V gene TRBV13 combines with J gene TRBJ2-7; 11 bases agree with TRBD1. CDR1 PRHDT and CDR2 FYEKMQ come from the germline V gene (reference sequence). This CDR3 has 14 residues. After removal of 5 bases from V and 4 bases from J, the junction contained 4 bases not matched to a gene. In nucleotides, the CDR3 is TGTGCCAGCAGCCTCAGGGACAGGGGGTACGAGCAGTACTTC. Protein: CASSLRDRGYEQYF.

V gene TRBV27 combines with J gene TRBJ1-1; D unresolved. The CDR3 has 13 amino acids. V shed 5 bases and J shed 1 base, with 8 bases lying between them. The V gene's germline CDR1 is MNHEY and CDR2 SMNVEV (reference sequence). Here the CDR3 DNA reads TGTGCCAGCAGTCCCTCGGGGAACACTGAAGCTTTCTTT. Translating it yields CASSPSGNTEAFF.

This sequence joins TRBV28 and TRBJ1-5, with D unresolved. Looked up from germline, CDR1 is MDHEN and CDR2 is SYDVKM. V was cut by 5 bases and J by 6 bases, with 11 bases left in between. This CDR3 is 13 amino acids long. CDR3 loop: CASSLRDGQPQHF. The CDR3 coding sequence is TGTGCCAGCAGTCTCCGGGATGGTCAGCCCCAGCATTTT. The variable domain in full, completed from reference TRBV28 and TRBJ1-5, reads DVKVTQSSRYLVKRTGEKVFLECVQDMDHENMFWYRQDPGLGLRLIYFSYDVKMKEKGDIPEGYSVSREKKERFSLILESASTNQTSMYLCASSLRDGQPQHFGDGTRLSIL.

The chain couples TRBV13 to TRBJ1-4; no clear D gene. V lost 3 bases, J lost 0 bases, and 11 bases lay in between. The CDR3 covers 16 residues. Germline assignment: CDR1 PRHDT and CDR2 FYEKMQ (reference sequence). The CDR3 nucleotides are TGTGCCAGCAGCTTCGGACCTCGTGCAACTAATGAAAAACTGTTTTTT. Its protein product is CASSFGPRATNEKLFF.